The 23 T cell receptor beta chains presented below share a single source sample, sequenced in a study of T-cell memory formation after mild COVID-19. TCRdb redid the calling of the 5' RACE reads with MiXCR, one entry per CDR3 protein. The table shows around 110,000 distinct CDR3 sequences, with about a sixth occurring only once. Sequenced: PBMCs or a T cell subset sorted from them (not recorded which). The receptors come from an adult woman who had mild COVID-19 (a few samples of this study predate the infection). Cell type and time point are not known.

The chain carries TRBV29-1 and TRBJ2-7; D is unclear. V lost 4 bases to trimming and J lost 3 bases, with 13 bases between them. The CDR3 is 13 residues long. Germline CDR1 SQVTM, CDR2 ANQGSEA. The CDR3 coding sequence is TGCAGCGTTGCGAGGCCAGGCCACTACGAGCAGTACTTC. Protein: CSVARPGHYEQYF.

In its sample, this clonotype was seen a few times. The chain couples TRBV4-1 to TRBJ1-2; D remains unclear. The ends were cut back, 1 base at V and 0 bases at J, with 12 bases in the middle. Germline CDR1 reads MGHRA; CDR2 reads YSYEKL. The CDR3 contains 16 residues. The CDR3 nucleotides read TGCGCCAGCAGCCAAGGCGGCCGAATTACTAACTATGGCTACACCTTC. Translating gives CASSQGGRITNYGYTF.

In its sample, this clonotype was seen many times. The genes are TRBV18 and TRBJ2-7, with D perhaps being TRBD1 or TRBD2 (7 bases each). Trimming shortened V by 6 bases and J by 2 bases, and 17 bases separated the two germline ends. Germline CDR1 reads KGHSH; CDR2 reads LQKENI. The CDR3 runs 15 residues. The CDR3 loop reads CASSLTGTTTYEQYF. In DNA form, the CDR3 reads TGTGCCAGCTCCCTGACAGGGACTACCACCTACGAGCAGTACTTC.

V and J are TRBV25-1 and TRBJ2-7; 10 nucleotides line up with TRBD1. The length of the CDR3 is 17 residues. Germline values: CDR1 MGHDK, CDR2 SYGVNS. Trimming removed 1 base from V and 0 bases from J; junction bases left unmatched: 6. The CDR3 sequence is CASSEFGTGVSSYEQYF. In DNA, the CDR3 is TGTGCCAGCAGTGAATTCGGGACAGGGGTGAGCTCCTACGAGCAGTACTTC.

There are a few counts of this clonotype. This chain joins TRBV11-2 and TRBJ1-1; D not certain. Trimming pared 0 bases from V and 7 bases from J, leaving 15 bases between. Germline values: CDR1 SGHAT, CDR2 FQNNGV. This CDR3 contains 15 residues. The CDR3 DNA sequence: TGTGCCAGCAGCTTAGATCTCGGCGTTCGGAATGAAGCTTTCTTT. Translating gives CASSLDLGVRNEAFF.

This clonotype was counted between two and nine times. DNA for the CDR3: TGTGCCAGCAGTTTAGCTCGACACCCCGCCACCCGGGTCCACTTTAACACTGAAGCTTTCTTT. Translated: CASSLARHPATRVHFNTEAFF. The chain is built from TRBV27 and TRBJ1-1, with unresolved D. The CDR3 has 21 residues. Trimming shortened V by 2 bases and J by 2 bases, and 30 bases separated the two germline ends. Germline assignment: CDR1 MNHEY and CDR2 SMNVEV (reference sequence).

The V and J genes are TRBV5-1 and TRBJ2-6, with 9 bases that match TRBD1. The V gene's germline CDR1 is SGHRS and CDR2 YFSETQ. V lost 4 bases and J lost 0; bases outside the gene matches: 8. The CDR3 is 18 residues long. The CDR3 nucleotides are TGCGCCAGCAGCGCCAGGGACAGGGCCATCTCTGGGGCCAACGTCCTGACTTTC. This sequence encodes CASSARDRAISGANVLTF.

This clonotype was found a few times. The V and J genes are TRBV9 and TRBJ2-3, with 8 nucleotides matching TRBD1. Unmatched junction bases numbered 10, after V lost 3 bases and J lost 4 bases. Germline V gives CDR1 SGDLS, CDR2 YYNGEE. The CDR3 sequence is 16 residues long. The chain's CDR3 is CASSGIDRGGADTQYF. CDR3 in DNA: TGTGCCAGCAGCGGTATAGACAGGGGAGGTGCAGATACGCAGTATTTT.

The CDR3 nucleotides are TGTGCCAGCAGAAGACACTCGGGTGGCACTGAAGCTTTCTTT. This sequence encodes CASRRHSGGTEAFF. V and J are TRBV9 and TRBJ1-1; D not certain. This CDR3 has 14 residues. The germline V gene has CDR1 SGDLS and CDR2 YYNGEE. Deletions cut 5 bases from V and 4 bases from J, with 15 bases between.

The genes are TRBV7-9 and TRBJ2-5; D ambiguous. This CDR3 has 13 amino acids. V was shortened by 5 bases and J by 4 bases, with 11 bases between the two germline ends. The V gene's germline CDR1 is SEHNR and CDR2 FQNEAQ (reference sequence). The CDR3 region is CASSPPVGETQYF. CDR3 in DNA: TGTGCCAGCAGCCCGCCAGTCGGAGAGACCCAGTACTTC.

This sequence joins TRBV30 and TRBJ1-1, with 7 positions matching TRBD1. Trimming removed 7 bases from V and 0 bases from J; junction bases left unmatched: 5. Germline V gene sequence: CDR1 GTSNPN, CDR2 SVGIG (reference sequence). The CDR3 loop spans 13 amino acids. CDR3 protein: CASNRGLNTEAFF. CDR3 nucleotides: TGTGCCTCCAACAGGGGATTGAACACTGAAGCTTTCTTT.

There are a few counts of this clonotype. V is TRBV12-3 or TRBV12-4 and J is TRBJ2-7, with 7 nucleotides matching TRBD2. The CDR3 is made up of 15 amino acids. V lost 6 bases to trimming and J lost 4 bases; unmatched junction nucleotides: 12. CDR3 DNA: TGTGCCAGCAGCCGAGGCTCGGGGGAGGGATACGAGCAGTACTTC. This gives the protein CASSRGSGEGYEQYF.

The chain uses TRBV2 and TRBJ2-2; either TRBD1 or TRBD2 may fit D (5 bases each). The ends were cut back, 3 bases at V and 3 bases at J, with 14 bases in the middle. The CDR3 has 16 amino acids. Germline V CDR1 and CDR2: SNHLY, FYNNEI. The CDR3 loop is CASSDIGVGHTGELFF. CDR3 DNA sequence: TGTGCCAGCAGTGATATCGGGGTGGGGCACACCGGGGAGCTGTTTTTT.

The chain employs TRBV9 and TRBJ2-3; 10 bases line up with TRBD2. J lost 4 bases, V lost 2 bases, and 10 bases had no gene match. The CDR3 spans 17 residues. Germline-derived CDR1 and CDR2 are SGDLS and YYNGEE. CDR3 in amino acids: CASSVELAGQAADTQYF. As DNA, the CDR3 is TGTGCCAGCAGCGTGGAACTAGCGGGGCAGGCCGCAGATACGCAGTATTTT.

There are many counts of this clonotype. The chain links TRBV4-3 to TRBJ1-6; D is perhaps TRBD1 (5 bases). Germline V gene sequence: CDR1 LGHNA, CDR2 YSLEER. The CDR3 is made up of 16 amino acids. The ends were cut back, 4 bases at V and 3 bases at J, with 13 bases in the middle. The CDR3 region is CASSPDETDYNSPLHF. In DNA, the CDR3 is TGCGCCAGCAGCCCTGATGAGACAGACTATAATTCACCCCTCCACTTT.

This sequence joins TRBV4-1 and TRBJ1-1; the D gene is possibly TRBD1 (5 bases). The CDR3 contains 15 residues. V was clipped by 4 bases and J by 4 bases, with 16 bases between them. Germline V gene data show CDR1 as MGHRA and CDR2 as YSYEKL. CDR3 bases: TGCGCCAGCAGCCCCCGGCAGGGTGATACCACTGAAGCTTTCTTT. Residues: CASSPRQGDTTEAFF.

The chain employs TRBV7-6 and TRBJ2-5; 9 positions agree with TRBD2. The V segment lost 1 base and the J segment 5 bases; nucleotides outside the gene matches: 5. CDR1 is SGHVS, CDR2 FNYEAQ, per germline. CDR3 length: 15 residues. The CDR3 reads CASSLVLAGAETQYF. CDR3 bases: TGTGCCAGCAGCTTAGTCTTAGCGGGAGCGGAGACCCAGTACTTC.

This clonotype appeared a few times. The genes are TRBV4-2 and TRBJ2-7; 8 nucleotides line up with TRBD1. Germline V gene sequence: CDR1 LGHNA, CDR2 YNFKEQ. After removal of 5 bases from V and 2 bases from J, the junction contained 8 bases not matched to a gene. This CDR3 is built from 15 residues. CDR3 residues: CASSSRDRIPYEQYF. The CDR3 DNA follows: TGTGCCAGCAGCTCCCGGGACAGGATACCCTACGAGCAGTACTTC.

The chain combines TRBV27 with TRBJ2-2, with TRBD2 matching 8 bases. V was pared by 6 bases and J by 0 bases, with 3 bases of the junction left unmatched. This CDR3 contains 15 residues. Germline V lookup: CDR1 MNHEY, CDR2 SMNVEV (reference sequence). The CDR3 DNA is TGTGCCAGCAGGCAACTAGCGGCGAACACCGGGGAGCTGTTTTTT. Amino acid sequence: CASRQLAANTGELFF.

The V gene is TRBV12-3 or TRBV12-4, the J gene TRBJ2-2; D is tentatively TRBD1 or TRBD2 (5 bases each). With 6 bases removed from V and 2 bases from J, the gap between germline ends came to 13 bases. The CDR3 extends over 15 amino acids. The chain's CDR3 is CASRHRDHNTGELFF. DNA for the CDR3: TGTGCCAGCAGGCACCGGGACCACAACACCGGGGAGCTGTTTTTT.

This clonotype was recorded many times. The chain recombines TRBV12-3 or TRBV12-4 with TRBJ2-7; D not certain. This CDR3 is built from 13 residues. With 3 bases removed from V and 0 bases from J, the gap between germline ends came to 6 bases. The CDR3 loop reads CASSFRPSYEQYF. CDR3 DNA sequence: TGTGCCAGCAGTTTCCGGCCCTCCTACGAGCAGTACTTC.

This clonotype was seen a handful of times. V gene TRBV29-1 combines with J gene TRBJ1-1, with TRBD1 as a possible D gene (6 bases). From germline, CDR1 is SQVTM and CDR2 ANQGSEA. V dropped 1 base and J dropped 0 bases, with 15 bases sitting between them. There are 16 residues in the CDR3. CDR3 loop: CSVEGLRWDMNTEAFF. In DNA, the CDR3 is TGCAGCGTTGAAGGGCTTAGGTGGGACATGAACACTGAAGCTTTCTTT.

The chain carries TRBV7-9 and TRBJ1-5, with D unclear. Trimming left V 2 bases short and J 3 bases short, with 5 bases between. This CDR3 region has 13 residues. Per germline, CDR1 SEHNR and CDR2 FQNEAQ (reference sequence). For the CDR3, the DNA is TGTGCCAGCAGCTTATCAGACAATCAGCCCCAGCATTTT. It translates to CASSLSDNQPQHF.